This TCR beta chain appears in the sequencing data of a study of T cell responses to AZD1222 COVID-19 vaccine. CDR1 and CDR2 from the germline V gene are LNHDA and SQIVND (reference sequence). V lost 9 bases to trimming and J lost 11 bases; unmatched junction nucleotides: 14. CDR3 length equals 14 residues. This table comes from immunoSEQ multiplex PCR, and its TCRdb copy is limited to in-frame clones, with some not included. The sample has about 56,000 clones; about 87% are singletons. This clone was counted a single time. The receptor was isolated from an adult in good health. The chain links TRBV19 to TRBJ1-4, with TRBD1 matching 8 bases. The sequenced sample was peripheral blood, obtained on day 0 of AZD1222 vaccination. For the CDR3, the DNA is TGTGCCAGCTCCACGGACAGGGAGACGAACAAACTGTTTTTT. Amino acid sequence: CASSTDRETNKLFF.